This TCR beta chain derives from a study of T cell clonality in common variable immunodeficiency. Study-wide results and limits: The cause of increased CVID clonality remains unclear without subpopulation sequencing. CVID subjects shared fewer TCRbeta clones than healthy controls did. Fewer deletions and N-nucleotide insertions were reportedly seen in common variable immunodeficiency TCR beta sequences.

The germline gives CDR1 GTSNPN, CDR2 SVGIG (reference sequence). V lost 4 bases and J lost 3; bases outside the gene matches: 7. The CDR3 sequence is 14 residues long. The method was immunoSEQ multiplex PCR; TCRdb's version includes in-frame clones alone and lacks a portion of them. The profile covers about 28,000 clones, none occurring a single time. This clone was seen a handful of times. Its antigen is as yet unknown. The read gets to within 3 residues of the CDR3 end, and the germline J gene fills in the rest. No CVID subject was ill or on immunomodulatory drugs when sampled. Each donor provided about 4.5 to 8.5 ml of heparinized whole blood.

Sequencing was done on a sample of peripheral blood mononuclear cells. This clonotype was sampled from a human donor with common variable immunodeficiency. The V and J genes are TRBV30 and TRBJ2-5; 8 bases fit TRBD2. This chain's CDR3 is CAWNVGGGKETQYF. The DNA read from the CDR3 is TGTGCCTGGAACGTCGGGGGGGGAAAAGAGACC.